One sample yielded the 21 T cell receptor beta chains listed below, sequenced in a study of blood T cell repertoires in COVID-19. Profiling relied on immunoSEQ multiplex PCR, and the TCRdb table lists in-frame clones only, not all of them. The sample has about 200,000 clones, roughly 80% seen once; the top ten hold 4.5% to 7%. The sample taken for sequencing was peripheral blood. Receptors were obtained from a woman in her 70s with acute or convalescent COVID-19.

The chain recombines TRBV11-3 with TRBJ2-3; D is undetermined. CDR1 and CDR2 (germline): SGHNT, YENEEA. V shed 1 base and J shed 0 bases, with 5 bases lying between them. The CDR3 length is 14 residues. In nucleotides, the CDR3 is TGTGCCAGCAGCTTAGTGGGCAGCACAGATACGCAGTATTTT. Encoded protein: CASSLVGSTDTQYF.

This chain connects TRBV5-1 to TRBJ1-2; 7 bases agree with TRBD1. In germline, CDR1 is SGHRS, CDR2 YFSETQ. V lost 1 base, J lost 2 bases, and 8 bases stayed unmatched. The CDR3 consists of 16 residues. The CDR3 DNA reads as TGCGCCAGCAGCTTGCTTTTGGCAGGGGGAAACTATGGCTACACCTTC. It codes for CASSLLLAGGNYGYTF.

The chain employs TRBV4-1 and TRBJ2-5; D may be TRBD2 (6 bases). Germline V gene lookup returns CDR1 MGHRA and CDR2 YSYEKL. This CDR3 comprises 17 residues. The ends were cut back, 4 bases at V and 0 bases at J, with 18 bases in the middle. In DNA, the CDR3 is TGCGCCAGCAGCCTCAAGATCGGGGGTTCCCACCAAGAGACCCAGTACTTC. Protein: CASSLKIGGSHQETQYF.

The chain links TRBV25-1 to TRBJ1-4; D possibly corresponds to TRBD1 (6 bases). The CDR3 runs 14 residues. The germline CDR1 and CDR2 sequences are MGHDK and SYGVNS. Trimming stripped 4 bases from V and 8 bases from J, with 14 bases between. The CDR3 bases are TGTGCCAGCAGTGGCGCAGGGGACCGGGAAAAACTGTTTTTT. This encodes CASSGAGDREKLFF. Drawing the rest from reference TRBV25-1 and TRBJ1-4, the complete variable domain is EADIYQTPRYLVIGTGKKITLECSQTMGHDKMYWYQQDPGMELHLIHYSYGVNSTEKGDLSSESTVSRIRTEHFPLTLESARPSHTSQYLCASSGAGDREKLFFGSGTQLSVL.

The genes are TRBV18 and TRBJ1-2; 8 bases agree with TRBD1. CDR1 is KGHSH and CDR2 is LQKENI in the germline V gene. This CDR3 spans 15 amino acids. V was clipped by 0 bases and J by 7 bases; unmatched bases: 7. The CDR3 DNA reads TGTGCCAGCTCACCACCGCCAGGGGGCGCAGGTGGCTACACCTTC. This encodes CASSPPPGGAGGYTF. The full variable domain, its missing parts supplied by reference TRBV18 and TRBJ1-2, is NAGVMQNPRHLVRRRGQEARLRCSPMKGHSHVYWYRQLPEEGLKFMVYLQKENIIDESGMPKERFSAEFPKEGPSILRIQQVVRGDSAAYFCASSPPPGGAGGYTFGSGTRLTVV.

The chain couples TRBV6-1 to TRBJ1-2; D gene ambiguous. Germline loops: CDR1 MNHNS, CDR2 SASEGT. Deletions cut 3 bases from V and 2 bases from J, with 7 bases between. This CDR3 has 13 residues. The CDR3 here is CASSEGPNYGYTF. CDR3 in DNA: TGTGCCAGCAGTGAGGGCCCCAACTATGGCTACACCTTC.

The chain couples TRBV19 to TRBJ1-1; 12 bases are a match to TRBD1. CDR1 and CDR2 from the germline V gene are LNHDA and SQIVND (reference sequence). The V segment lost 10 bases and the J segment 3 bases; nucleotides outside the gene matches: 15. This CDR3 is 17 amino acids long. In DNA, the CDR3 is TGTGCCATCGAGGACGGGGACAGGGGGCTCGAGGACACTGAAGCTTTCTTT. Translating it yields CAIEDGDRGLEDTEAFF.

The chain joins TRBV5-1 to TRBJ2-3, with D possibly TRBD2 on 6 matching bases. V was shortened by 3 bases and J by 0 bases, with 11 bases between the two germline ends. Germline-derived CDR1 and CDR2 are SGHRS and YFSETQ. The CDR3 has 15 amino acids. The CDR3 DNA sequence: TGCGCCAGCAGCTCTAGCGCGGCCAGCACAGATACGCAGTATTTT. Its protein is CASSSSAASTDTQYF.

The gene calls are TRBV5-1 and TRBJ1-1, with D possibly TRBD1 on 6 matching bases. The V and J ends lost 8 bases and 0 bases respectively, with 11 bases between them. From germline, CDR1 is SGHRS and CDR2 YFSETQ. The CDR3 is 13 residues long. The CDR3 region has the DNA TGCGCCAGTACTGGACAGATGAACACTGAAGCTTTCTTT. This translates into CASTGQMNTEAFF.

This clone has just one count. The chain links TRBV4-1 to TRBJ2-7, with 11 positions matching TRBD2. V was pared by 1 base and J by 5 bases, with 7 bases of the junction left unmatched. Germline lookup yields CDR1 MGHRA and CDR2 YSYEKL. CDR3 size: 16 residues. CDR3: CASSQVSGRAGDEQYF. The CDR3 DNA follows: TGCGCCAGCAGCCAAGTTAGCGGGAGGGCCGGGGACGAGCAGTACTTC.

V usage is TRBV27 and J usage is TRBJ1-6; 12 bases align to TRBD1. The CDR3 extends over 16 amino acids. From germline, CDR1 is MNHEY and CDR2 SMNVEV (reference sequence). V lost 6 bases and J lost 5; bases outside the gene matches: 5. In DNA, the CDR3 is TGTGCCAGCAGCCTGGGACAGGGGGCAAATAATTCACCCCTCCACTTT. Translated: CASSLGQGANNSPLHF.

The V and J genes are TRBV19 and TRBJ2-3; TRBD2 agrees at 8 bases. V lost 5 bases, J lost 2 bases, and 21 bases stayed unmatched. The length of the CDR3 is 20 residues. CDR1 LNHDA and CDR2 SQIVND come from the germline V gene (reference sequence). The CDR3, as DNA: TGTGCCAGTAGTTGGTCCAGGGGCCTTTATTCGGGAGGGCCCACAGATACGCAGTATTTT. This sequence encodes CASSWSRGLYSGGPTDTQYF. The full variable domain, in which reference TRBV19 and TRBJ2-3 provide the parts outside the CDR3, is DGGITQSPKYLFRKEGQNVTLSCEQNLNHDAMYWYRQDPGQGLRLIYYSQIVNDFQKGDIAEGYSVSREKKESFPLTVTSAQKNPTAFYLCASSWSRGLYSGGPTDTQYFGPGTRLTVL.

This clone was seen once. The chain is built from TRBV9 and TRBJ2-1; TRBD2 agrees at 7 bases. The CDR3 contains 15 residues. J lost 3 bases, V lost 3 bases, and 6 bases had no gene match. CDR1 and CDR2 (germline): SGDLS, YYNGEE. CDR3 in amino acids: CASSATGGGYNEQFF. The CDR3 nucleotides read TGTGCCAGCAGCGCGACGGGAGGCGGCTACAATGAGCAGTTCTTC.

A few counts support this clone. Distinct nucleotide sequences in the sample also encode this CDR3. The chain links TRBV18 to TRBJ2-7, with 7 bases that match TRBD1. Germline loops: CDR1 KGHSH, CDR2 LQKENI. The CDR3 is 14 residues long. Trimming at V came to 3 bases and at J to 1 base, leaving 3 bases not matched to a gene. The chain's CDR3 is CASSPGTESYEQYF. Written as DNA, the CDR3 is TGTGCCAGCTCACCCGGGACAGAGTCCTACGAGCAGTACTTC.

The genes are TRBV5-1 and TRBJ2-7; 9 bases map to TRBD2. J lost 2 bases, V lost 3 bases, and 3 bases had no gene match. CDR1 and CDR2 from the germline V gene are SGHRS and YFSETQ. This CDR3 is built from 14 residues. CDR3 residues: CASSWTSVTYEQYF. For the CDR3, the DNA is TGCGCCAGCAGCTGGACTAGCGTGACCTACGAGCAGTACTTC.

As DNA, the CDR3 is TGTGCCAGCAGCTTATCGGCTAGTGTCCACGAGCAGTACTTC. Protein sequence: CASSLSASVHEQYF. The rearrangement joins TRBV7-9 to TRBJ2-7; no definite D call. V was shortened by 2 bases and J by 5 bases, with 13 bases between the two germline ends. The CDR3 totals 14 residues. The germline V gene has CDR1 SEHNR and CDR2 FQNEAQ (reference sequence).

The CDR3 region has the DNA TGTGCCAGCAGCCCTAGAGGTCACACCTCCGGCGAGCAGTACTTC. It yields the protein CASSPRGHTSGEQYF. The chain has TRBV11-2 and TRBJ2-7; D not certain. Trimming took 5 bases from V and 6 from J, leaving 20 bases between them. Germline loops: CDR1 SGHAT, CDR2 FQNNGV. This CDR3 is built from 15 residues.

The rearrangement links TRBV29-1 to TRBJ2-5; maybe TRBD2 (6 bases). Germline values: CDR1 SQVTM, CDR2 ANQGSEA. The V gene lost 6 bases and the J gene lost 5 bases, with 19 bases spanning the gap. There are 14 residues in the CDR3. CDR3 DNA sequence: TGCAGCGTCGCCCCGGGACGGGGGATGGAGACCCAGTACTTC. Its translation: CSVAPGRGMETQYF.

In DNA form, the CDR3 reads TGTGCCAGCAGCGATGGGACAGGAGCCGCAGATACGCAGTATTTT. This encodes CASSDGTGAADTQYF. J is TRBJ2-3 and V is TRBV7-9; TRBD1 matches 8 bases. The germline gives CDR1 SEHNR, CDR2 FQNEAQ (reference sequence). The CDR3 extends over 15 amino acids. V shed 5 bases, J shed 4 bases, and the junction held 8 bases outside the gene matches.

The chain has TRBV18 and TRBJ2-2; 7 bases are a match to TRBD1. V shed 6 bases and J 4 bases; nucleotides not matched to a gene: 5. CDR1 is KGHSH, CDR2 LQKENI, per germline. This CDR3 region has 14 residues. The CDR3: CASSAQGVTGELFF. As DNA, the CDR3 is TGTGCCAGCTCCGCGCAGGGGGTCACCGGGGAGCTGTTTTTT.

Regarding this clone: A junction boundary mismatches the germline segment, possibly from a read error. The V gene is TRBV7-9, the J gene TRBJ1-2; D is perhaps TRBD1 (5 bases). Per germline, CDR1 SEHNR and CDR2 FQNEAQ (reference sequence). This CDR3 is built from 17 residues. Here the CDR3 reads CASSSQERGRLSYGYTF. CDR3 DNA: TGTGCAAGCAGCTCCCAAGAAAGGGGAAGATTGAGCTATGGCTACACCTTC.